This T cell receptor (beta chain) was sequenced in a study of OX40 agonist ivuxolimab in advanced cancers. About the study as a whole: Ivuxolimab, which targeted the costimulatory receptor OX40 (CD134), was an agonistic, fully human IgG2 monoclonal antibody. The paper covers the monotherapy dose-escalation part of the phase I ivuxolimab trial, which included N of about 51 patients. Peripheral TCRbeta sequencing was intended to test whether TCR sequence diversity was altered and clonal T-cell expansion was caused by ivuxolimab. Prior anti-PD-1, anti-PD-L1 or anti-CTLA-4 therapy was permitted, and approximately 39% of dose-escalation patients had received checkpoint inhibitors. Of the approximately 50 patients in dose escalation, about 20 had hepatocellular carcinoma, some 15 had melanoma, 9 had renal cell carcinoma and 9 had head and neck cancer. Partial responses occurred in three dose-escalation patients, of whom one had hepatocellular carcinoma and two had cutaneous melanoma. Intravenous ivuxolimab was administered to patients every 2 weeks at six dose levels: 0.01, 0.1, 0.3, 1.5, 3 and 10 mg/kg. The dose-escalation cohort was 82.7% male with a mean age of approximately 60 years, ranging from roughly 23 to 90. Overall study outcomes, separate from this receptor: In partial responders in the 0.1-3.0 mg/kg groups, normalized peripheral clonal expansion was found to be among the lowest, especially among CD8+ T cells. Low levels of normalized T-cell clonal expansion were also seen in some patients who did not respond. At doses from 0.1 to 3.0 mg/kg, clonal expansion was seen in both CD4+ and CD8+ blood T cells between baseline and week 6. On average, CD8+ T cells showed more expanded clones than CD4+ T cells after ivuxolimab. The antigen specificity of the clonally expanded peripheral T cells was not determined.

Genomic DNA was isolated from the sorted cells so that the TCRbeta CDR3 region could be sequenced. The immunoSEQ Assay was used to sequence the TCRbeta CDR3 regions. Here the immuneACCESS table is served through TCRdb, limited to in-frame sequences with V and J called. Missing clones are a known gap in these copies; in checked studies unresolved V genes cover under half, and the rest lacks a known reason. The sample data list fewer than 15,000 clones, and about 88% of these were observed just once. Jointly, the top ten make up less than 80% of the sample. Taken from the germline V gene, the CDR1 and CDR2 loops are MGHDK and SYGVNS. V and J lose 6 bases and 4 bases, and a span of 9 bases separates them. From cysteine to phenylalanine, the CDR3 is 12 amino acids long. Only the CDR3 DNA stays, 36 bases, in frame from base 1. Comment on this clone: It lacks a known antigen. No base-level quality is on record; no much larger clone is a single base apart.

The trial excluded patients who had a history of autoimmune disease or were on systemic immunosuppression. In every dose cohort, peripheral blood was drawn for TCR sequencing at baseline, cycle 4 day 1, and cycle 7 day 1. Samples were obtained from an open-label, multicenter, first-in-human phase I dose-escalation trial of ivuxolimab. Adults with locally advanced or metastatic head and neck squamous cell, hepatocellular, melanoma or renal cell carcinoma were enrolled in the trial. CD4+ and CD8+ T cells were sorted separately from peripheral blood before TCR sequencing. The chain is made from TRBV25-1 and TRBJ1-1, with the D gene not clear enough to name. This TCR came from an adult with an advanced solid tumor such as melanoma, head and neck, liver or kidney cancer. The sample consisted of CD4+ or CD8+ T cells sorted from blood, taken in a trial of the OX40 agonist ivuxolimab. The base sequence is TGTGCCAGCAGGCTCAGGAGCACTGAAGCTTTCTTT. Translation gives CASRLRSTEAFF.